A selection of T cell receptor beta chains follows, all from one sample in a study of blood T cells in healthy people across ages. TCRdb analysed the 5' RACE reads with MiXCR anew, one entry per CDR3 protein. The sample has hundreds of thousands of distinct CDR3 sequences, around 50% seen once; the top ten hold about 13%. The sequenced sample was blood. Source of these receptors: a woman aged 80 or over in good health. Both conserved end residues are trimmed from each CDR3. The D gene is left open where the match is weak.

D gene: TRBD1
CDR3 length: 15
V gene: TRBV10-3
CDR3 protein: AISDGTGLGAKNIQY

D gene: .
CDR3 length: 11
V gene: TRBV11-2
CDR3 protein: ASSPRGLYEQF

D gene: .
CDR3 length: 14
V gene: TRBV4-1
CDR3 protein: ASSPLGGVNDVSQF

D gene: .
CDR3 length: 13
V gene: TRBV5-1
CDR3 protein: ASSLEEGATYEQY

D gene: .
CDR3 length: 12
V gene: TRBV7-9
CDR3 protein: ASSAGTGNQPQH

D gene: .
CDR3 length: 8
V gene: TRBV29-1
CDR3 protein: SVFLDGYT

D gene: .
CDR3 length: 12
V gene: TRBV28
CDR3 protein: ASSFKRNPYEQY

D gene: .
CDR3 length: 11
V gene: TRBV7-2
CDR3 protein: ASSPGQRSGYT

D gene: TRBD1
CDR3 length: 16
V gene: TRBV4-2
CDR3 protein: ASSQDRPTGTFTDTQY

D gene: TRBD2
CDR3 length: 17
V gene: TRBV7-2
CDR3 protein: ASSLGRKVAGGSYNEQF

D gene: .
CDR3 length: 13
V gene: TRBV5-1
CDR3 protein: ASSLRLSSSHEQY

D gene: .
CDR3 length: 12
V gene: TRBV5-1
CDR3 protein: ASSLATETGELF

D gene: .
CDR3 length: 13
V gene: TRBV14
CDR3 protein: ASSQDVVPTETQY

D gene: .
CDR3 length: 11
V gene: TRBV12-3/TRBV12-4
CDR3 protein: ASSSVGANVLT

D gene: TRBD1
CDR3 length: 11
V gene: TRBV5-1
CDR3 protein: ASSLEDRAELF

D gene: .
CDR3 length: 18
V gene: TRBV11-1
CDR3 protein: ASSLGDMRELTSSYNEQF

D gene: .
CDR3 length: 17
V gene: TRBV11-2
CDR3 protein: ASSLDPRGAASSGNTIY

D gene: TRBD2
CDR3 length: 15
V gene: TRBV5-1
CDR3 protein: ARSLRLAGASDYEQY

D gene: .
CDR3 length: 10
V gene: TRBV27
CDR3 protein: ASSLTGSPLH

D gene: .
CDR3 length: 10
V gene: TRBV12-3/TRBV12-4
CDR3 protein: ASTLRENEQY

D gene: .
CDR3 length: 12
V gene: TRBV10-3
CDR3 protein: AAGQENSNQPQH

D gene: .
CDR3 length: 11
V gene: TRBV11-2
CDR3 protein: ASSFSISYEQY

D gene: .
CDR3 length: 12
V gene: TRBV21-1
CDR3 protein: ASRPRDHYNEQF

D gene: .
CDR3 length: 14
V gene: TRBV9
CDR3 protein: ASSPPGTRNTGELF

D gene: .
CDR3 length: 14
V gene: TRBV9
CDR3 protein: ASSVEVARETGELF

D gene: TRBD2
CDR3 length: 14
V gene: TRBV11-2
CDR3 protein: ASSLVRAGGYNEQF

D gene: .
CDR3 length: 11
V gene: TRBV7-9
CDR3 protein: ASSFSPKGEQY

D gene: TRBD1
CDR3 length: 14
V gene: TRBV2
CDR3 protein: ASSEGDRVAKNIQY

D gene: .
CDR3 length: 14
V gene: TRBV28
CDR3 protein: AISGTYPFHNYGYT

D gene: TRBD1
CDR3 length: 16
V gene: TRBV20-1
CDR3 protein: SALRGTGFIGSNQPQH

D gene: .
CDR3 length: 12
V gene: TRBV7-9
CDR3 protein: ASSFMGGDQPQH

D gene: TRBD2
CDR3 length: 12
V gene: TRBV29-1
CDR3 protein: SVEDSGGSETQY

D gene: .
CDR3 length: 12
V gene: TRBV7-2
CDR3 protein: ASSNRVSGNTIY

D gene: TRBD2
CDR3 length: 16
V gene: TRBV5-1
CDR3 protein: ASSASTFAGLGGETQY

D gene: TRBD1
CDR3 length: 12
V gene: TRBV20-1
CDR3 protein: SAYRDRGADEQY

D gene: .
CDR3 length: 15
V gene: TRBV6-6
CDR3 protein: ASSYGGGWGHNTEAF

D gene: .
CDR3 length: 11
V gene: TRBV29-1
CDR3 protein: SARLNGANVLT

D gene: .
CDR3 length: 13
V gene: TRBV7-3
CDR3 protein: ASTPGLGSTDTQY

D gene: TRBD1
CDR3 length: 12
V gene: TRBV3-1
CDR3 protein: ASSQVQGASSYT

D gene: .
CDR3 length: 12
V gene: TRBV5-1
CDR3 protein: TSSGLRDTGELF

D gene: .
CDR3 length: 10
V gene: TRBV20-1
CDR3 protein: GAKDSTYEQY